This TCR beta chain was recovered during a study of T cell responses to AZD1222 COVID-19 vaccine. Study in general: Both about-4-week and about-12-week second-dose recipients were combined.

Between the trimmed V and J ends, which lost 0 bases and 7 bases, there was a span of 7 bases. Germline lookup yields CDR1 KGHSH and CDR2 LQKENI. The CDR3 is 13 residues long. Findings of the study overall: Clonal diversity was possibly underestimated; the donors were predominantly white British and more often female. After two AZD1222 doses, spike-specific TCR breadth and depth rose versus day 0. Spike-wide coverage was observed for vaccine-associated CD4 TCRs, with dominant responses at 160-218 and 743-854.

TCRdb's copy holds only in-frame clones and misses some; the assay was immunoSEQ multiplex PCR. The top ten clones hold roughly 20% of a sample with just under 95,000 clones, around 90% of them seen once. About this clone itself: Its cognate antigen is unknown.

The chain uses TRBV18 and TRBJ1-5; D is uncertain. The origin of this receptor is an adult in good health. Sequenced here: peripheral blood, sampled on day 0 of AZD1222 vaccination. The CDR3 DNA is TGTGCCAGCTCACCACCGAATCGCCAGCCCCAGCATTTT. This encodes CASSPPNRQPQHF.